The 31 T cell receptor beta chains below come from one sample, sequenced in a study of T-cell reconstitution after alpha-beta-depleted transplantation in children. Unique molecular identifiers tagged the TCRbeta library. TCRdb re-derived calls from the PCR reads in MiXCR, one entry per CDR3 protein. Of about 830,000 distinct CDR3 sequences in the sample, approximately 15% were seen once. Source: PBMCs, mostly from graft donor cells, taken 360 days after TCRalphabeta/CD19-depleted stem cell transplant. The receptors derive from a male patient aged 10 to 17 who had a stem cell transplant for acute lymphoblastic leukemia, so the T cells may come from the graft donor.

The rearrangement uses TRBV30 and TRBJ2-7; no clear D. Trimming cost V 2 bases and J 2 bases, with 13 bases left between them. Germline CDR1 and CDR2: GTSNPN and SVGIG (reference sequence). The CDR3 runs 14 residues. CDR3 coding DNA: TGTGCCTGGAGTCGCCTGGACGCGGCCTACGAGCAGTACTTC. Translation: CAWSRLDAAYEQYF.

The chain carries TRBV12-3 or TRBV12-4 and TRBJ2-4, with D possibly being TRBD2 (6 bases). This CDR3 has 15 residues. V was trimmed by 2 bases and J by 0 bases, leaving 8 bases between them. This chain's CDR3 is CASSLPSVAKNIQYF. CDR3 DNA: TGTGCCAGCAGTTTACCTAGCGTAGCCAAAAACATTCAGTACTTC.

The V gene is TRBV5-1, the J gene TRBJ2-2; the D is unclear. From germline, CDR1 is SGHRS and CDR2 YFSETQ. V gave up 4 bases and J gave up 3 bases, with 10 bases separating them. The CDR3 consists of 14 residues. The CDR3 region has the DNA TGCGCCAGCAGCCCGGCCCCTTACACCGGGGAGCTGTTTTTT. The encoded protein is CASSPAPYTGELFF.

The table lists this clonotype with a few counts. This chain uses TRBV5-1 with TRBJ2-1, with a weak D call TRBD2 (6 bases). The CDR3 runs 15 residues. Looked up from germline, CDR1 is SGHRS and CDR2 is YFSETQ. V lost 5 bases and J 7 bases, leaving 19 bases between the germline ends. Written as DNA, the CDR3 is TGCGCCAGCAGTCTGCTAGCGAATAAAGGGAATGAGCAGTTCTTC. It translates to CASSLLANKGNEQFF.

This clonotype was seen more than once but under ten times. This sequence joins TRBV13 and TRBJ2-5, with TRBD2 matching 9 bases. The J segment lost 7 bases and the V segment lost 6 bases, leaving 9 bases of the junction unmatched. This CDR3 has 14 residues. CDR1 is PRHDT and CDR2 is FYEKMQ in the germline V gene (reference sequence). CDR3 nucleotide sequence: TGTGCCAGCAGGTCGGGACTAGCTGGGGGGACCCAGTACTTC. It translates to CASRSGLAGGTQYF.

The genes are TRBV30 and TRBJ2-3; D remains unclear. This CDR3 comprises 14 residues. V dropped 2 bases and J dropped 0 bases, with 9 bases sitting between them. Germline CDR1 reads GTSNPN; CDR2 reads SVGIG (reference sequence). CDR3 coding DNA: TGTGCCTGGAGTTGGCACTTAAGCACAGATACGCAGTATTTT. As protein: CAWSWHLSTDTQYF.

The chain recombines TRBV20-1 with TRBJ2-1; D ambiguous. CDR3 length equals 14 residues. Germline values: CDR1 DFQATT, CDR2 SNEGSKA (reference sequence). Trimming stripped 3 bases from V and 1 base from J, with 10 bases between. CDR3 nucleotides: TGCAGTGCTAGCTCGGGCGCGTCCTACAATGAGCAGTTCTTC. It encodes CSASSGASYNEQFF.

The chain joins TRBV9 to TRBJ1-4, with D tentatively TRBD1 (5 bases). CDR1 SGDLS and CDR2 YYNGEE come from the germline V gene. The V and J ends lost 0 bases and 5 bases respectively, with 14 bases between them. The CDR3 is made up of 16 amino acids. CDR3 DNA: TGTGCCAGCAGCGTAGGGCCGGCAGGGCTGAATGAAAAACTGTTTTTT. Amino acid sequence: CASSVGPAGLNEKLFF.

The chain has TRBV5-1 and TRBJ2-7, with 7 bases that match TRBD1. From germline, CDR1 is SGHRS and CDR2 YFSETQ. There are 15 residues in the CDR3. With V trimmed by 4 bases and J by 0 bases, 7 bases remained unmatched. The CDR3 DNA sequence: TGCGCCAGCAGCCCTAAGACAGGGAGCTCCTACGAGCAGTACTTC. Translation gives CASSPKTGSSYEQYF.

In this sample, this clonotype turned up once. This chain connects TRBV7-8 to TRBJ2-1; possible D gene TRBD2, 5 bases. Germline V gene lookup returns CDR1 SGHVS and CDR2 FQNEAQ. V lost 1 base and J lost 1, with 11 bases in between. This CDR3 is built from 16 residues. DNA for the CDR3: TGTGCCAGCAGCTTAGACCTGGGAGCTTCCTACAATGAGCAGTTCTTC. It yields the protein CASSLDLGASYNEQFF.

This clonotype appeared a few times. The chain has TRBV10-3 and TRBJ1-2; unclear D gene. This CDR3 has 13 amino acids. Germline V gene lookup returns CDR1 ENHRY and CDR2 SYGVKD. V gave up 2 bases and J gave up 6 bases, with 10 bases separating them. The DNA of the CDR3 is TGTGCCATCAGTGAGAACTACAAGGATGGCTACACCTTC. It yields the protein CAISENYKDGYTF.

The J gene is TRBJ2-7, the V gene TRBV4-1, with TRBD2 matching over 7 bases. Germline assignment: CDR1 MGHRA and CDR2 YSYEKL. The junction had 2 bases not matched to a gene; V was cut back by 0 bases and J by 0 bases. The CDR3 is 15 amino acids. CDR3 DNA sequence: TGCGCCAGCAGCCAAGAAAGCGGGGCCTCCTACGAGCAGTACTTC. This gives the protein CASSQESGASYEQYF.

In its sample, this clonotype was seen a few times. The CDR3 spells CASSMTIDFTDTQYF. In nucleotides, the CDR3 is TGTGCCAGCAGCATGACTATTGACTTCACAGATACGCAGTATTTT. J is TRBJ2-3 and V is TRBV7-9; D perhaps matches TRBD2 (5 bases). Trimming cost V 5 bases and J 2 bases, with 14 bases left between them. The CDR3 spans 15 residues. Germline V gene data show CDR1 as SEHNR and CDR2 as FQNEAQ (reference sequence).

There are a few counts of this clonotype. This chain uses TRBV27 with TRBJ2-1; 7 nucleotides align to TRBD2. Germline trimming cut 7 bases from V and 4 bases from J; bases unmatched to any gene: 10. Per the germline V gene, CDR1 is MNHEY and CDR2 is SMNVEV (reference sequence). The CDR3 is made up of 15 amino acids. CDR3 loop: CASINWGGSYNEQFF. CDR3 sequence (DNA): TGTGCCAGCATCAATTGGGGGGGATCGTACAATGAGCAGTTCTTC.

The chain is built from TRBV5-1 and TRBJ2-3; the match to TRBD2 covers 13 bases. CDR3 length equals 18 residues. Germline-derived CDR1 and CDR2 are SGHRS and YFSETQ. The V segment lost 3 bases and the J segment 5 bases; nucleotides outside the gene matches: 12. The DNA for the CDR3 is TGCGCCAGCAGCTGGGGGGTGACTAGCGGGAGGCTGAGAGATACGCAGTATTTT. Translation: CASSWGVTSGRLRDTQYF.

This clonotype showed up just once. The chain joins TRBV7-3 to TRBJ2-7; D unclear. The length of the CDR3 is 14 residues. Germline V gene lookup returns CDR1 SGHTA and CDR2 FQGTGA. V shed 0 bases and J shed 3 bases, with 9 bases lying between them. CDR3 sequence: CASSLTPTGYEQYF. The CDR3 nucleotides are TGTGCCAGCAGCTTAACCCCGACCGGCTACGAGCAGTACTTC.

This clonotype was counted a few times. The J gene is TRBJ2-3, the V gene TRBV11-1, with 16 bases that match TRBD2. V shed 3 bases and J 4 bases; nucleotides not matched to a gene: 10. This CDR3 has 19 residues. Germline assignment: CDR1 SGHAT and CDR2 FQDESV (reference sequence). The CDR3 DNA reads as TGTGCCAGCAGCTTTCCGGGACTAGCGGGAGGGCTCGACGCAGATACGCAGTATTTT. This translates into CASSFPGLAGGLDADTQYF.

This clonotype was recorded at least ten times. The chain couples TRBV12-3 or TRBV12-4 to TRBJ1-1, with TRBD1 as a possible D gene (6 bases). The ends were cut back, 5 bases at V and 1 base at J, with 20 bases in the middle. This CDR3 has 17 amino acids. Here the CDR3 reads CASSAPRGQRTNTEAFF. CDR3 nucleotides: TGTGCCAGCAGTGCCCCCCGGGGGCAAAGGACGAACACTGAAGCTTTCTTT.

J is TRBJ1-2 and V is TRBV20-1; D is unclear. CDR1 DFQATT and CDR2 SNEGSKA come from the germline V gene (reference sequence). The CDR3 runs to 14 residues. Between the trimmed V and J ends, which lost 3 bases and 3 bases, there was a span of 14 bases. The CDR3 DNA reads as TGCAGTGCTAGGGAGGGAGCCTTGGACTATGGCTACACCTTC. As protein: CSAREGALDYGYTF.

This clonotype was counted a few times. The chain combines TRBV5-4 with TRBJ2-5; possible D gene TRBD1, 8 bases. CDR1 SGHNT and CDR2 YYREEE come from the germline V gene (reference sequence). The germline V and J ends were trimmed by 3 bases and 5 bases, with 17 bases remaining between them. The CDR3 is made up of 15 amino acids. The CDR3 DNA is TGTGCCAGCAGCTCACAGGGGGGGGGCACGGAGACCCAGTACTTC. This translates into CASSSQGGGTETQYF.

The table lists this clonotype with a few counts. The rearrangement uses TRBV7-9 and TRBJ2-7; the D gene is possibly TRBD2 (5 bases). The length of the CDR3 is 14 residues. The V and J ends lost 3 bases and 3 bases respectively, with 12 bases between them. CDR1 and CDR2 (germline): SEHNR, FQNEAQ (reference sequence). The CDR3 DNA reads TGTGCCAGCAGCTTTCCGGGAAACCTCTACGAGCAGTACTTC. This sequence encodes CASSFPGNLYEQYF.

The J gene is TRBJ2-7, the V gene TRBV20-1; a weak D match, TRBD1 (6 bases). Germline CDR1 DFQATT, CDR2 SNEGSKA (reference sequence). V lost 3 bases to trimming and J lost 9 bases, with 9 bases between them. The CDR3 is made up of 10 amino acids. The CDR3 coding sequence is TGCAGTGCTAGGGTCAGGGGGCAGTACTTC. Translation: CSARVRGQYF.

In its sample, this clonotype was seen many times. CDR3 nucleotide sequence: TGCGCCAGCAGCTTGGCCGTGGGTCGCAAAGAGACCCAGTACTTC. Its translation: CASSLAVGRKETQYF. The chain links TRBV5-1 to TRBJ2-5; D unresolved. This CDR3 has 15 residues. V lost 0 bases and J lost 3, with 12 bases in between. Germline V gene lookup returns CDR1 SGHRS and CDR2 YFSETQ.

This chain connects TRBV18 to TRBJ2-7; D is perhaps TRBD1 (6 bases). Germline loops: CDR1 KGHSH, CDR2 LQKENI. This CDR3 is 16 amino acids long. Trimming stripped 3 bases from V and 2 bases from J, with 17 bases between. The CDR3: CASSPRPTGNPYEQYF. The CDR3 DNA reads as TGTGCCAGCTCACCGCGTCCTACAGGGAATCCCTACGAGCAGTACTTC.

As for this clonotype: An end of the junction does not agree with germline; a read error may underlie this. The V gene is TRBV6-5, the J gene TRBJ2-1, with 8 bases aligning to TRBD2. Germline V gene lookup returns CDR1 MNHEY and CDR2 SVGAGI. The CDR3 runs to 17 residues. Written as DNA, the CDR3 is TGTGCCATCAGTTACAATAGCGGGGAGGGGACCTACAATGAGCAGTTCTTC. Protein product: CAISYNSGEGTYNEQFF.

V gene TRBV5-1 combines with J gene TRBJ2-5; 7 bases map to TRBD2. CDR1 is SGHRS and CDR2 is YFSETQ in the germline V gene. The V segment lost 4 bases and the J segment 5 bases; nucleotides outside the gene matches: 11. This CDR3 comprises 15 residues. The CDR3 spells CASSRIAGVGETQYF. DNA of the CDR3: TGCGCCAGCAGCCGTATCGCGGGAGTAGGGGAGACCCAGTACTTC.

J is TRBJ2-3 and V is TRBV7-8; perhaps D is TRBD1 or TRBD2 (5 bases each). The length of the CDR3 is 15 residues. Between the trimmed V and J ends, which lost 7 bases and 6 bases, there was a span of 20 bases. Germline V gene data show CDR1 as SGHVS and CDR2 as FQNEAQ. CDR3 DNA sequence: TGTGCCAGCACCCCTCCTATGGGGCCGGGGGATACGCAGTATTTT. This encodes CASTPPMGPGDTQYF.

The chain couples TRBV5-6 to TRBJ2-2; 10 nucleotides align to TRBD1. Germline CDR1 is SGHDT and CDR2 is YYEEEE. This CDR3 is built from 17 residues. Trimming took 0 bases from V and 3 from J; bases not matched to a gene: 5. The CDR3 here is CASSLVVDRGYTGELFF. The DNA for the CDR3 is TGTGCCAGCAGCTTGGTGGTGGACAGGGGGTACACCGGGGAGCTGTTTTTT. The full variable domain, its missing parts supplied by reference TRBV5-6 and TRBJ2-2, is DAGVTQSPTHLIKTRGQQVTLRCSPKSGHDTVSWYQQALGQGPQFIFQYYEEEERQRGNFPDRFSGHQFPNYSSELNVNALLLGDSALYLCASSLVVDRGYTGELFFGEGSRLTVL.

This clonotype showed up just a few times. The chain employs TRBV10-3 and TRBJ2-1; no clear D gene. Germline V lookup: CDR1 ENHRY, CDR2 SYGVKD. V lost 2 bases and J lost 4, with 3 bases in between. The CDR3 is 12 residues long. CDR3: CAISEGYNEQFF. CDR3 in DNA: TGTGCCATCAGTGAGGGGTACAATGAGCAGTTCTTC.

This clonotype was recorded at least ten times. V gene TRBV5-1 combines with J gene TRBJ2-2; TRBD1 matches at 10 bases. J was trimmed by 3 bases and V by 4 bases; bases with no gene match: 3. Germline assignment: CDR1 SGHRS and CDR2 YFSETQ. The CDR3 loop spans 15 amino acids. CDR3 sequence: CASSPGQGDTGELFF. CDR3 coding DNA: TGCGCCAGCAGCCCAGGACAGGGGGACACCGGGGAGCTGTTTTTT.

The chain combines TRBV20-1 with TRBJ2-1, with 9 bases identical to TRBD2. Germline CDR1 DFQATT, CDR2 SNEGSKA (reference sequence). The CDR3 spans 17 residues. With 0 bases clipped from V and 4 bases from J, the junction kept 10 bases outside the gene matches. Here the CDR3 DNA reads TGCAGTGCTAGAGATCCCGCCCTAGCGGGGCCATACAATGAGCAGTTCTTC. The encoded protein is CSARDPALAGPYNEQFF.